This entry features one T cell receptor (beta chain) sequence. Two negative PCRs, clearance, or symptom resolution were required of recovered Cohort 3 donors. The CDR3 is 16 residues long. Germline CDR1 and CDR2: MNHEY and SMNVEV (reference sequence). The ends lost 0 bases at V and 4 bases at J; junction bases unmatched: 9. The data belong to a study of blood T cell repertoires in COVID-19. Study-wide context: Whether acute or convalescent, the COVID-19 samples came from the United States, Italy and Spain.

Using immunoSEQ multiplex PCR, the repertoire was profiled, and TCRdb retains in-frame clones only, with some absent. The profile shows about 480,000 clones, 88% of them singletons. Source material: PBMCs or T cells enriched from blood (not recorded which). The V call is TRBV27, the J call TRBJ2-7; 7 bases fit TRBD2. The source of this sequence is a woman aged 35 to 49 who had recovered from COVID-19. CDR3 region: CASSLSIREDGYEQYF. DNA for the CDR3: TGTGCCAGCAGTTTATCGATTCGGGAGGACGGTTACGAGCAGTACTTC.